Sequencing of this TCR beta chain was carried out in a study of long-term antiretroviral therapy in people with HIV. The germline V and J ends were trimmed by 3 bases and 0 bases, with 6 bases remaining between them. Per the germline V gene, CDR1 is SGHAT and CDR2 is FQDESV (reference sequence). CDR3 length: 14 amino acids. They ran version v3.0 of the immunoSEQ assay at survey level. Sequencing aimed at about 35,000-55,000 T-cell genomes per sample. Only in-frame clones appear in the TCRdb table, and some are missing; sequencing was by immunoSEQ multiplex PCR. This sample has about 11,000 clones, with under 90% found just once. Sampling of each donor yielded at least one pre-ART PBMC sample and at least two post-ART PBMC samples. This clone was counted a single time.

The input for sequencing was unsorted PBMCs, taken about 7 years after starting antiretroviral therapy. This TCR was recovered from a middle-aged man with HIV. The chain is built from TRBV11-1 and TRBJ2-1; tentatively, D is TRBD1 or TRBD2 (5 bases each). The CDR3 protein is CASSLGTSYNEQFF. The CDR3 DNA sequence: TGTGCCAGCAGCTTGGGGACCTCCTACAATGAGCAGTTCTTC.